This T cell receptor beta chain was found in a study of OX40 agonist ivuxolimab in advanced cancers. As concerns this clone: Its antigen is unidentified.

Study findings and constraints: CD4+ T cells averaged fewer expanded clones than CD8+ T cells. At 0.1 to 3.0 mg/kg, clonal expansion of CD4+ and CD8+ blood T cells had occurred by week 6. Nonresponders, in some cases, also had low normalized T-cell clonal expansion. Among expanded peripheral T cells, antigen specificity went undetermined.

Only in-frame clones appear in the TCRdb table, and some are missing; sequencing was by immunoSEQ multiplex PCR. The sample lists under 6,000 clones; about 70% were seen once. Germline CDR1 MGHRA, CDR2 YSYEKL. CDR3 length equals 15 residues. Trimming cost V 7 bases and J 1 base; bases outside gene matches: 8. This specimen consisted of CD4+ or CD8+ T cells sorted from blood, obtained in a trial of the OX40 agonist ivuxolimab. This TCR was sampled from an adult with an advanced solid tumor such as melanoma, head and neck, liver or kidney cancer. V usage is TRBV4-1 and J usage is TRBJ1-1, with TRBD1 matching 8 bases. CDR3 amino acids: CASNQGAWGNTEAFF. The CDR3 coding sequence is TGCGCCAGCAACCAGGGGGCTTGGGGGAACACTGAAGCTTTCTTT.